This TCR beta chain is from a study of OX40 agonist ivuxolimab in advanced cancers. Here immunoSEQ multiplex PCR was the method, and the copy in TCRdb shows in-frame clones only, minus some. The profile shows around 94,000 clones, roughly 90% of them singletons. The CDR3 is 14 residues long. The ends were cut back, 0 bases at V and 7 bases at J, with 11 bases in the middle. The germline V gene has CDR1 SGHRS and CDR2 YFSETQ. The sample consisted of CD4+ or CD8+ T cells sorted from blood, taken in a trial of the OX40 agonist ivuxolimab. The V call is TRBV5-1, the J call TRBJ2-1, with a tentative D call TRBD1 (5 bases). This receptor was obtained from an adult with an advanced solid tumor such as melanoma, head and neck, liver or kidney cancer. The CDR3, as DNA: TGCGCCAGCAGCTTGGCGATAAGGGGAAATGAGCAGTTCTTC. Residues: CASSLAIRGNEQFF.